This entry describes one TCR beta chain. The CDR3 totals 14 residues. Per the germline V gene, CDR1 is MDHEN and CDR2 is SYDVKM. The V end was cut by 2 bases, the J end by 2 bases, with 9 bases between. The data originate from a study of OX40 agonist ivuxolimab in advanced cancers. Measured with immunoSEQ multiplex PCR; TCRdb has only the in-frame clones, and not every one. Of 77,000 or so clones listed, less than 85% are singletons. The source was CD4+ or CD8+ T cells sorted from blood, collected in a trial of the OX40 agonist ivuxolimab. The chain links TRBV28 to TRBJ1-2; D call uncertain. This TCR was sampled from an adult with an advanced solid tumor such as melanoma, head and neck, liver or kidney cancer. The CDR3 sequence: CASSLGRRNYGYTF. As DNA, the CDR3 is TGTGCCAGCAGTTTAGGACGGAGAAACTATGGCTACACCTTC.